The present T cell receptor (beta chain) was sequenced within a study of blood T cells in healthy people across ages. About this clonotype: A much larger clone differs from this one at a single base, so this may be a read error.

Primed by a sample-barcoded 5' primer and a J-beta primer mix, a second PCR proceeded for roughly 7 to 11 cycles. The template-switch adaptor was a 5' adaptor with 12 random nucleotides. It tagged each cDNA molecule. TCRdb recomputed calls from the 5' RACE reads with MiXCR, one row per CDR3 protein. Of more than 800,000 distinct CDR3 sequences listed, around 28% were seen once; the top ten hold around 16%. The CDR3 sequence is 13 residues long. Germline CDR1 is SGHTA and CDR2 is FQGNSA. The ends were cut back, 5 bases at V and 9 bases at J, with 14 bases in the middle. The origin of this receptor is a woman of 80 years or more in good health. The sample comprised blood. The chain recombines TRBV7-2 with TRBJ1-5; D is undetermined. The DNA of the CDR3 is TGTGCCAGCAGCGCCCTCGCTGGGTCGCCCCAGCATTTT. Translated, it gives CASSALAGSPQHF. Drawing the rest from reference TRBV7-2 and TRBJ1-5, the complete variable domain is GAGVSQSPSNKVTEKGKDVELRCDPISGHTALYWYRQSLGQGLEFLIYFQGNSAPDKSGLPSDRFSAERTGGSVSTLTIQRTQQEDSAVYLCASSALAGSPQHFGDGTRLSIL.